Below, 29 T cell receptor beta chains from the same sample are listed, as sequenced in a study of T cells in women clearing cervical HPV infection. Measured with immunoSEQ multiplex PCR; TCRdb has only the in-frame clones, and not every one. In total, the table holds approximately 49,000 clones. The sequenced sample was blood buffy coat. These receptors came from a woman between 18 and 75 years old with a cervical HPV16 infection that either progressed to CIN3+ or cleared (not recorded which).

As concerns this clone: The read comes to an end 3 residues before the CDR3 does, leaving the germline J gene to fill in the end. The genes are TRBV5-4 and TRBJ2-5; possible D gene TRBD1, 7 bases. Trimming left V 0 bases short and J 5 bases short, with 14 bases between. Germline CDR1 is SGHNT and CDR2 is YYREEE (reference sequence). The CDR3 sequence is 15 residues long. CDR3 residues: CASSLAGAGGETQYF. CDR3 DNA, as far as it was read: TGTGCCAGCAGCTTGGCCGGGGCAGGGGGGGAGACC.

The covered CDR3 bases are TGTGCCAGTAGTCTGGACAGGGGTGCCAAAAACATT. The encoded protein is CASSLDRGAKNI. The whole CDR3 protein reads CASSLDRGAKNIQYF. The chain joins TRBV19 to TRBJ2-4; 9 positions agree with TRBD1. The CDR3 end is not reached by the read, which stops 3 residues before it; the germline J gene fills it in. V lost 5 bases and J lost 1; bases outside the gene matches: 3. Germline lookup yields CDR1 LNHDA and CDR2 SQIVND (reference sequence). The CDR3 runs 15 residues. Supplemented by reference TRBV19 and TRBJ2-4, the full variable domain reads DGGITQSPKYLFRKEGQNVTLSCEQNLNHDAMYWYRQDPGQGLRLIYYSQIVNDFQKGDIAEGYSVSREKKESFPLTVTSAQKNPTAFYLCASSLDRGAKNIQYFGAGTRLSVL.

Of note for this clone: The read terminates 3 residues ahead of where the CDR3 ends, so the germline J gene completes it. This chain connects TRBV7-8 to TRBJ2-1; 8 bases align to TRBD2. J was trimmed by 2 bases and V by 6 bases; bases with no gene match: 12. The CDR3 has 17 residues. Germline V gene sequence: CDR1 SGHVS, CDR2 FQNEAQ. The CDR3 protein is CASSSGGAGVTYNEQFF. The CDR3 DNA, read in part, is TGTGCCAGCAGTTCAGGAGGAGCGGGAGTCACCTACAATGAG.

For this clone: The read terminates 3 residues ahead of where the CDR3 ends, so the germline J gene completes it. The J gene is TRBJ2-2, the V gene TRBV5-1; D is perhaps TRBD1 (5 bases). The V and J ends lost 0 bases and 6 bases respectively, with 9 bases between them. This CDR3 is built from 14 residues. Per germline, CDR1 SGHRS and CDR2 YFSETQ. The covered CDR3 bases are TGCGCCAGCAGCTTGGCAGGGCCCCCCGGGGAG. This codes for CASSLAGPPGE. The whole CDR3 reads CASSLAGPPGELFF. Full variable domain (remainder filled in from reference TRBV5-1 and TRBJ2-2): KAGVTQTPRYLIKTRGQQVTLSCSPISGHRSVSWYQQTPGQGLQFLFEYFSETQRNKGNFPGRFSGRQFSNSRSEMNVSTLELGDSALYLCASSLAGPPGELFFGEGSRLTVL.

Remarks on this clone: The CDR3 end falls 3 residues outside the read, so it is completed with the germline J gene. The J gene is TRBJ1-2, the V gene TRBV11-2; 8 nucleotides match TRBD1. The CDR3 is 14 amino acids. Germline CDR1 reads SGHAT; CDR2 reads FQNNGV. The DNA read from the CDR3 is TGTGCCAGCAGCTTAGACAGGGGGCTGAGGAGC. Translating gives CASSLDRGLRS. Given in full, the CDR3 is CASSLDRGLRSYTF.

Details on this clone: At one end the junction does not follow the germline gene, possibly because of a read error. The CDR3 end lies 3 residues beyond the end of the read and is filled in from the germline J gene. The chain links TRBV4-2 to TRBJ2-3, with D maybe TRBD2 (6 bases). Germline V gene lookup returns CDR1 LGHNA and CDR2 YNFKEQ. The CDR3 has 16 residues. CDR3 amino acids: CASSYQGRGSTDTQYF. Partial CDR3 DNA: TGCGCCAGCAGCTACCAAGGGCGGGGAAGCACAGATACG.

Worth noting for this clone: The sequenced fragment ends 3 residues before the CDR3 boundary, so the rest is inferred from the germline J gene. The chain recombines TRBV2 with TRBJ1-2; tentatively, D is TRBD1 (5 bases). The germline gives CDR1 SNHLY, CDR2 FYNNEI. The CDR3 is 14 residues long. Trimming removed 6 bases at V and 4 bases at J, with 15 bases between. The sequenced part of the CDR3 DNA is TGTGCCAGCAGGGATCCCGGGGGTGTCTATGGC. Its protein is CASRDPGGVYG. From start to end, the CDR3 is CASRDPGGVYGYTF. Looking up the rest from reference TRBV2 and TRBJ1-2 gives the full variable domain: EPEVTQTPSHQVTQMGQEVILRCVPISNHLYFYWYRQILGQKVEFLVSFYNNEISEKSEIFDDQFSVERPDGSNFTLKIRSTKLEDSAMYFCASRDPGGVYGYTFGSGTRLTVV.

Notes on this clone: The read terminates 3 residues ahead of where the CDR3 ends, so the germline J gene completes it. The rearrangement joins TRBV27 to TRBJ1-6; the D gene is possibly TRBD1 (6 bases). The CDR3 has 14 residues. Germline V gene data show CDR1 as MNHEY and CDR2 as SMNVEV (reference sequence). The part of the CDR3 DNA that was read is TGTGCCAGCAGACGTCCAGGGGCTCCTTCGTCC. This gives the protein CASRRPGAPSS. The whole CDR3 region reads CASRRPGAPSSLHF.

Worth noting for this clone: Different DNA sequences within this sample yield the same CDR3. The CDR3 sequence: CASSPLLAGPYEQYF. The sequenced part of the CDR3 DNA is TGTGCCAGCTCACCTTTACTAGCGGGACCCTACGAG. The chain has TRBV18 and TRBJ2-7, with TRBD2 identical over 10 bases. The read ends 3 residues shy of where the CDR3 ends; the end is completed using the germline J gene. The CDR3 runs 15 residues. Germline V gene data show CDR1 as KGHSH and CDR2 as LQKENI. The V and J ends lost 3 bases and 2 bases, in that order; junction bases with no gene match: 4.

A remark on this clone: The missing CDR3 end, 3 residues past where the read stops, is filled in from the germline J gene. The J gene is TRBJ2-3, the V gene TRBV30, with 11 positions matching TRBD1. The CDR3 totals 16 residues. V shed 0 bases, J shed 0 bases, and the junction held 2 bases outside the gene matches. The germline V gene has CDR1 GTSNPN and CDR2 SVGIG (reference sequence). The chain's CDR3 is CAWSVGQGGSTDTQYF. The CDR3 DNA, read in part, is TGTGCCTGGAGTGTGGGACAGGGGGGGAGCACAGATACG.

As for this clone: The read gets to within 3 residues of the CDR3 end, and the germline J gene fills in the rest. V gene TRBV7-9 combines with J gene TRBJ1-3, with D hard to call. In germline, CDR1 is SEHNR, CDR2 FQNEAQ (reference sequence). CDR3 length: 14 amino acids. The CDR3 loop reads CASSLATAPNAIYF. The DNA read from the CDR3 is TGTGCCAGCAGCTTAGCTACAGCCCCAAATGCC.

CDR3 DNA, as far as it was read: TGTGCCAGCAGCGCGACGAGGGGGCAGTTAACTGAA. Its protein product is CASSATRGQLTE. The complete CDR3 reads CASSATRGQLTEAFF. This rearrangement joins TRBV2 to TRBJ1-1; 7 bases are a match to TRBD1. The missing CDR3 end, 3 residues past where the read stops, is filled in from the germline J gene. Germline assignment: CDR1 SNHLY and CDR2 FYNNEI. CDR3 length: 15 amino acids. Trimming at V came to 6 bases and at J to 5 bases, leaving 12 bases not matched to a gene.

With regard to this clone: The CDR3 goes on 3 residues after the read ends, and that part is filled in from the germline J gene. The chain combines TRBV3-1 (or the pseudogene TRBV3-2) with TRBJ2-1; 11 bases match TRBD1. The germline V gene has CDR1 LGHDT and CDR2 YNNKEL (reference sequence). Unmatched junction bases numbered 12, after V lost 10 bases and J lost 7 bases. This CDR3 is built from 15 residues. The part of the CDR3 DNA that was read is TGTGCCACTCGGATAGGGACAGGGGGTCATAATGAG. Translation: CATRIGTGGHNE. The entire CDR3 reads CATRIGTGGHNEQFF.

CDR3 sequence: CASSPPVATNEKLFF. CDR3 DNA (partial): TGCGCCAGCAGCCCCCCGGTAGCAACTAATGAAAAA. The chain couples TRBV4-1 to TRBJ1-4; D remains unclear. The CDR3 goes on 3 residues after the read ends, and that part is filled in from the germline J gene. Germline CDR1 reads MGHRA; CDR2 reads YSYEKL. Trimming stripped 4 bases from V and 0 bases from J, with 9 bases between. This CDR3 spans 15 amino acids.

A note on this clone: The read falls 3 residues short of the CDR3 end, and the missing part is taken from the germline J gene. The chain recombines TRBV5-1 with TRBJ2-2; TRBD1 matches at 7 bases. V lost 0 bases, J lost 5 bases, and 7 bases stayed unmatched. CDR3 length: 16 amino acids. CDR1 and CDR2 (germline): SGHRS, YFSETQ. This CDR3 reads CASSLAGTALTGELFF. The CDR3 DNA, read in part, is TGCGCCAGCAGCTTGGCTGGGACAGCGCTGACCGGGGAG.

Details on this clone: The missing CDR3 end, 3 residues past where the read stops, is filled in from the germline J gene. J is TRBJ1-4 and V is TRBV5-1; D is perhaps TRBD1 (5 bases). There are 16 residues in the CDR3. CDR1 and CDR2 from the germline V gene are SGHRS and YFSETQ. V dropped 4 bases and J dropped 0 bases, with 13 bases sitting between them. The sequenced part of the CDR3 DNA is TGCGCCAGCAGCAAAGACAGTATCGCAACTAATGAAAAA. It encodes CASSKDSIATNEK. The full CDR3 is CASSKDSIATNEKLFF.

As to this clone: Read coverage stops 3 residues before the CDR3 terminus; the germline J gene supplies the remainder. The chain has TRBV7-9 and TRBJ2-5; D remains ambiguous. Germline V gene lookup returns CDR1 SEHNR and CDR2 FQNEAQ (reference sequence). The CDR3 sequence is 14 residues long. V was shortened by 0 bases and J by 3 bases, with 8 bases between the two germline ends. The CDR3 reads CASSLATEKETQYF. The sequenced part of the CDR3 DNA is TGTGCCAGCAGCTTAGCAACAGAGAAAGAGACC.

A remark on this clone: The observed sequence ends 3 residues before the CDR3 terminus, with the missing tail filled in from the germline J gene. The rearrangement joins TRBV28 to TRBJ2-7; 9 positions match TRBD1. CDR1 and CDR2 (germline): MDHEN, SYDVKM. The CDR3 has 14 amino acids. Germline trimming cut 9 bases from V and 6 bases from J; bases unmatched to any gene: 12. This chain's CDR3 is CASDRGTGLFEQYF. The DNA read from the CDR3 is TGTGCCAGTGACCGTGGGACAGGGTTGTTCGAG.

About this clone: The sequence runs out 3 residues before the end of the CDR3; the remainder is reconstructed from the germline J gene. V and J are TRBV5-1 and TRBJ1-3; no firm D call. The CDR3 is made up of 15 amino acids. V lost 0 bases, J lost 0 bases, and 7 bases lay in between. Germline CDR1 is SGHRS and CDR2 is YFSETQ. The CDR3: CASSLGGFSGNTIYF. CDR3 bases read: TGCGCCAGCAGCTTGGGAGGGTTCTCTGGAAACACC.

About this clone itself: The read gets to within 3 residues of the CDR3 end, and the germline J gene fills in the rest. The rearrangement uses TRBV7-9 and TRBJ1-2; 7 bases are a match to TRBD1. Germline V gene sequence: CDR1 SEHNR, CDR2 FQNEAQ (reference sequence). The CDR3 is 15 amino acids. V shed 3 bases, J shed 7 bases, and the junction held 11 bases outside the gene matches. CDR3 loop: CASSLTGTRGAGYTF. The CDR3 bases that were read are TGTGCCAGCAGCTTGACAGGGACAAGAGGAGCTGGC.

With regard to this clone: The read terminates 3 residues ahead of where the CDR3 ends, so the germline J gene completes it. The J gene is TRBJ2-3, the V gene TRBV19, with D perhaps assigned TRBD1 or TRBD2 (5 bases each). The CDR3 is 19 amino acids. Between the trimmed V and J ends, which lost 10 bases and 4 bases, there was a span of 33 bases. The germline V gene encodes CDR1 LNHDA and CDR2 SQIVND (reference sequence). CDR3 sequence: CATSKSRFTQGPQSDTQYF. The DNA read from the CDR3 is TGTGCCACTAGCAAATCCCGATTTACTCAGGGCCCCCAGTCAGATACG.

On this clone itself: Coverage ceases 3 residues before the CDR3 finishes, and the germline J gene fills in the end. This rearrangement joins TRBV12-5 to TRBJ2-7, with 9 bases lining up with TRBD1. Trimming cost V 4 bases and J 3 bases; bases outside gene matches: 13. The CDR3 sequence is 17 residues long. CDR1 LGHNT and CDR2 FRNRAP come from the germline V gene. The CDR3 sequence is CASGSQTKTGGNYEQYF. The CDR3 bases that were read are TGTGCTAGTGGTTCCCAAACCAAGACAGGGGGAAACTACGAG. Full variable domain (rest looked up from reference TRBV12-5 and TRBJ2-7): DARVTQTPRHKVTEMGQEVTMRCQPILGHNTVFWYRQTMMQGLELLAYFRNRAPLDDSGMPKDRFSAEMPDATLATLKIQPSEPRDSAVYFCASGSQTKTGGNYEQYFGPGTRLTVT.

Remarks on this clone: The read is 3 residues too short to cover the CDR3 end, so that end is filled in from the germline J gene. The chain employs TRBV30 and TRBJ2-1; D is ambiguous. Germline lookup yields CDR1 GTSNPN and CDR2 SVGIG (reference sequence). Trimming took off 1 base at V and 1 base at J, with 8 bases between the two ends. This CDR3 spans 14 amino acids. The CDR3 loop reads CAWSEARSYNEQFF. The sequenced CDR3 bases are TGTGCCTGGAGTGAAGCGCGGTCCTACAATGAG. The whole variable domain, filled in from reference TRBV30 and TRBJ2-1, reads SQTIHQWPATLVQPVGSPLSLECTVEGTSNPNLYWYRQAAGRGLQLLFYSVGIGQISSEVPQNLSASRPQDRQFILSSKKLLLSDSGFYLCAWSEARSYNEQFFGPGTRLTVL.

In the case of this clone: Read coverage stops 3 residues before the CDR3 terminus; the germline J gene supplies the remainder. The chain joins TRBV20-1 to TRBJ2-2; the D gene is possibly TRBD2 (7 bases). CDR3 size: 14 residues. V lost 5 bases and J 7 bases, leaving 17 bases between the germline ends. Germline V lookup: CDR1 DFQATT, CDR2 SNEGSKA (reference sequence). CDR3 residues: CSASFRGAGGELFF. The sequenced part of the CDR3 DNA is TGCAGTGCTTCTTTTCGGGGGGCGGGCGGGGAG.

The CDR3 here is CASSYKMGAGYTF. The CDR3 DNA, read in part, is TGTGCCAGCAGCTACAAGATGGGGGCTGGC. This chain connects TRBV12-3 or TRBV12-4 to TRBJ1-2, with D possibly being TRBD1 (6 bases). The CDR3 is cut off 3 residues early in the read; its end comes from the germline J gene. The CDR3 sequence is 13 residues long. With 6 bases removed from V and 7 bases from J, the gap between germline ends came to 15 bases.

Regarding this clone: The CDR3 extends 3 residues past the end of the read, so its final part is completed from the germline J gene. This chain uses TRBV6-1 with TRBJ1-4; D ambiguous. Germline CDR1 reads MNHNS; CDR2 reads SASEGT. With 2 bases removed from V and 5 bases from J, the gap between germline ends came to 12 bases. The CDR3 spans 15 residues. The CDR3 here is CASSERSGFNEKLFF. The DNA read from the CDR3 is TGTGCCAGCAGTGAAAGGAGCGGATTCAATGAAAAA.

Concerning this clone: The DNA ends 3 residues before the CDR3 does, and the rest of the CDR3 is filled in from the germline J gene. The V and J genes are TRBV6-2 or TRBV6-3 and TRBJ1-1; weak D call: TRBD1 (6 bases). CDR1 and CDR2 (germline): MNHEY, SVGEGT. V was trimmed by 5 bases and J by 0 bases, leaving 19 bases between them. The CDR3 loop spans 17 amino acids. This chain's CDR3 is CASSSPINRVMNTEAFF. The sequenced CDR3 bases are TGTGCCAGCAGTAGCCCGATCAACAGGGTAATGAACACTGAA.

CDR3 bases read: TGTGCCTGGAGCGGGTTGAACACCGGGGAG. Translated, it gives CAWSGLNTGE. The entire CDR3 reads CAWSGLNTGELFF. The chain combines TRBV30 with TRBJ2-2; D gene unclear. The read ends 3 residues shy of where the CDR3 ends; the end is completed using the germline J gene. V lost 3 bases and J 1 base, leaving 6 bases between the germline ends. The CDR3 contains 13 residues. Germline V CDR1 and CDR2: GTSNPN, SVGIG (reference sequence).

In the case of this clone: The CDR3 end falls 3 residues outside the read, so it is completed with the germline J gene. This rearrangement joins TRBV7-2 to TRBJ1-2; 8 bases map to TRBD1. The CDR3 consists of 15 residues. Germline assignment: CDR1 SGHTA and CDR2 FQGNSA. CDR3 protein: CASSLFAGRGHGYTF. The part of the CDR3 DNA that was read is TGTGCCAGCAGCTTATTTGCAGGCAGGGGGCACGGC.